Listed below are T cell receptor beta chains from one sample, sequenced in a study of T cells in Graves' hyperthyroidism and ophthalmopathy. TCRdb reprocessed the multiplex PCR reads via MiXCR and lists one record per CDR3 protein. Of a few hundred thousand distinct CDR3 sequences listed, approximately 13% are singletons. Sequences were obtained from blood. These TCRs come from a woman aged 18-29 years with Graves' hyperthyroidism. Both conserved end residues are part of each CDR3. Fields, in order: CDR3 DNA, CDR3 protein, J gene, D gene, clone size, V gene. The D gene is left open where the match is weak. Where a row states a size, it is once, few, many or the class of an expanded clone; other rows omit it.

TGCAGTGCTAGGGCGGCTAGCGCAGTCCAAGAGACCCAGTACTTC,CSARAASAVQETQYF,TRBJ2-5,NA,many,TRBV20-1
TGTGCCAGCAGCCCGACTAGCGGGAGGCCCGGGGAGCTGTTTTTT,CASSPTSGRPGELFF,TRBJ2-2,TRBD2,few,TRBV6-1
TGTGCCAGCAGCAGGTTTCAGGGGATCTCTGGAAACACCACATATTTT,CASSRFQGISGNTTYF,TRBJ1-3,NA,few,TRBV28
TGTGCCAGCAGTTCGCGGACAGCCCTATGGAGCTACACCTTC,CASSSRTALWSYTF,TRBJ1-2,NA,many,TRBV12-3/TRBV12-4
TGCGCCAGCAGCCCTCAAGGGCCAGGAGAGACCCAGTACTTC,CASSPQGPGETQYF,TRBJ2-5,NA,few,TRBV4-1
TGCGCCAGCGGCCGAGGCCAGGGAGGGGGCGTAAATTACGAGCAGTACTTC,CASGRGQGGGVNYEQYF,TRBJ2-7,NA,NA,TRBV4-3
TGTGCCAGCAGTTACCCCGGACTAGCAGCGCAGTATTTT,CASSYPGLAAQYF,TRBJ2-3,TRBD2,many,TRBV6-5
TGCGCCAGCAGCCAAGGGGGACAGGGGGCGATGGGTAATGAAAAACTGTTTTTT,CASSQGGQGAMGNEKLFF,TRBJ1-4,TRBD1,NA,TRBV4-1
TGCAGTGCACCTGATTTGACTAGCGGACCCTACGAGCAGTACTTC,CSAPDLTSGPYEQYF,TRBJ2-7,TRBD2,many,TRBV20-1
TGCAGCGTAAAAGGGGGTAGGGATGGCTACACCTTC,CSVKGGRDGYTF,TRBJ1-2,NA,NA,TRBV29-1
TGCGCCAGCAGCCAAGATAACAACAAAAACATTCAGTACTTC,CASSQDNNKNIQYF,TRBJ2-4,NA,NA,TRBV4-3
TGTGCCAGCAGCCGACGGACAGTAACTAGCACAGATACGCAGTATTTT,CASSRRTVTSTDTQYF,TRBJ2-3,NA,few,TRBV7-8
TGTGCCAGCTCGCCCTGGGAGGGGGGCTATGGCTACACCTTC,CASSPWEGGYGYTF,TRBJ1-2,NA,many,TRBV27
TGTGCCAGCTCACAGGGGATAGAGGAGACCCAGTACTTC,CASSQGIEETQYF,TRBJ2-5,NA,many,TRBV18
TGCGCCAGCAGCTTGGCAGGGCCCCTTATCAACACCGGGGAGCTGTTTTTT,CASSLAGPLINTGELFF,TRBJ2-2,NA,NA,TRBV5-1
TGTGCCAGCAGCATTGGGGCGGGGGGCTCTGGGGCCAACGTCCTGACTTTC,CASSIGAGGSGANVLTF,TRBJ2-6,TRBD2,NA,TRBV28
TGTGCCAGCAGCTCAGGGGCAGGCGATTCACCCCTCCACTTT,CASSSGAGDSPLHF,TRBJ1-6,NA,few,TRBV13
TGCAGTGCTGGGGACAGGGGGCAGGATGAGCAGTTCTTC,CSAGDRGQDEQFF,TRBJ2-1,TRBD1,many,TRBV20-1
TGTGCCAGCAGTCCGGGACGGTCCTCCTACAATGAGCAGTTCTTC,CASSPGRSSYNEQFF,TRBJ2-1,NA,many,TRBV27
TGTGCCAGCAGTTACAGGGCCAGCGGGACCAGCTACGAGCAGTACTTC,CASSYRASGTSYEQYF,TRBJ2-7,NA,many,TRBV27
TGTGCCATCAGTGAGTCAACTAGCGGGAGCGCAGAGACCCAGTACTTC,CAISESTSGSAETQYF,TRBJ2-5,TRBD2,many,TRBV10-3
TGTGCCAGCAGTTACAGTCTAGCGGACTACGAGCAGTACTTC,CASSYSLADYEQYF,TRBJ2-7,TRBD2,many,TRBV6-6
TGTGCCAGCAGTTTACGACAGGCTCGGTACGAGCAGTACTTC,CASSLRQARYEQYF,TRBJ2-7,NA,NA,TRBV6-1
TGTGCCAGCAGCCAGGGACTAGCGGGACAGTACTTC,CASSQGLAGQYF,TRBJ2-5,TRBD2,NA,TRBV6-1
TGCAGCGTTGGTACCGTCTCCTACAATGAGCAGTTCTTC,CSVGTVSYNEQFF,TRBJ2-1,NA,many,TRBV29-1
TGTGCTAGCAGCTTGGACGCCTCCTCCTACAATGAGCAGTTCTTC,CASSLDASSYNEQFF,TRBJ2-1,NA,many,TRBV7-7
TGTGCCAGCAGCCAAGGAGGCTGGAGGGTTAGCAATCAGCCCCAGCATTTT,CASSQGGWRVSNQPQHF,TRBJ1-5,NA,NA,TRBV3-1
TGTGCCAGCAAGGATCGTTATATGGACAGGGGAAATGAGCAGTTCTTC,CASKDRYMDRGNEQFF,TRBJ2-1,TRBD1,NA,TRBV6-1
TGTGCCAGCAGCGACGACAGGGGGGGTAGAAAGTCCTACGAGCAGTACTTC,CASSDDRGGRKSYEQYF,TRBJ2-7,TRBD1,few,TRBV27
TGCGCCAGCAGCCTCGACAGGGTGGCTGAAGCTTTCTTT,CASSLDRVAEAFF,TRBJ1-1,TRBD1,many,TRBV5-1
TGTGCCAGCAGTCCCTCAGGGAACCAAGAGACCCAGTACTTC,CASSPSGNQETQYF,TRBJ2-5,NA,many,TRBV12-3/TRBV12-4
TGCGCCAGCAGCCAAGACGCGAGGAACACTGAAGCTTTCTTT,CASSQDARNTEAFF,TRBJ1-1,NA,once,TRBV4-3
TGCAGTGCTCGACAGGGGGCGAGATTGCCAGATACGCAGTATTTT,CSARQGARLPDTQYF,TRBJ2-3,TRBD1,many,TRBV20-1
TGTGCCAGCAGTCGAGGGGTAAATAATGAGCAGTTCTTC,CASSRGVNNEQFF,TRBJ2-1,NA,NA,TRBV6-1
TGCAGTGCTATGGACAAGGGACCCTACGAGCAGTACTTC,CSAMDKGPYEQYF,TRBJ2-7,NA,many,TRBV20-1
TGTGCCAGCAGCCAAGATCGGGCAGGAAAAGAGACCCAGTACTTC,CASSQDRAGKETQYF,TRBJ2-5,NA,NA,TRBV4-2
TGTGCCAGCAGCCAGCAAACAGGGGGAAGTGTCTACGAGCAGTACTTC,CASSQQTGGSVYEQYF,TRBJ2-7,TRBD1,few,TRBV14
TGTGCCAGCAGTTTCCGTCTTAGCAGGGCGGCAAGAGGAACTGAAGCTTTCTTT,CASSFRLSRAARGTEAFF,TRBJ1-1,NA,many,TRBV6-1
TGCAGTGCGAAGACTAGCGGTTCCTACAATGAGCAGTTCTTC,CSAKTSGSYNEQFF,TRBJ2-1,TRBD2,many,TRBV20-1
TGTGCCAGCAGCACCACCGGGGCCCCGAGGGTGGGAGCTTTCTTT,CASSTTGAPRVGAFF,TRBJ1-1,NA,NA,TRBV9
TGCGCCAGCAGCCCCAGGGGACTAGCGGACTCCTACGAGCAGTACTTC,CASSPRGLADSYEQYF,TRBJ2-7,TRBD2,few,TRBV4-1
TGCAGTGCTAAACCGGGACAGGGGACCTACGAGCAGTACTTC,CSAKPGQGTYEQYF,TRBJ2-7,TRBD1,many,TRBV20-1
TGTGCCAGCAGGGGAGGGACGGTGAGCAATCAGCCCCAGCATTTT,CASRGGTVSNQPQHF,TRBJ1-5,NA,NA,TRBV12-3/TRBV12-4
TGTGCCAGCAGTTTGTCGGGGGACGCCGCCCTCGTCACAGATACGCAGTATTTT,CASSLSGDAALVTDTQYF,TRBJ2-3,NA,many,TRBV28
TGTGCCAGCAGTGTGGGGGCTAGCGGGCAAAACAATGAGCAGTTCTTC,CASSVGASGQNNEQFF,TRBJ2-1,TRBD2,NA,TRBV6-1
TGTGCCTGGAGACCACAGGGAAATAGCAATCAGCCCCAGCATTTT,CAWRPQGNSNQPQHF,TRBJ1-5,NA,few,TRBV30
TGTGCTAGCCGATATCGGACAGGCCGAGACATTCAGTACTTC,CASRYRTGRDIQYF,TRBJ2-4,TRBD1,many,TRBV12-5
TGTGCCAGCAGCTTAGATAGCGGAACCTTCGAGCAGTACTTC,CASSLDSGTFEQYF,TRBJ2-7,NA,few,TRBV7-2
TGTGCCAGCAGCTTACCCCCGGGACAGGGGGCTGGCGGGGAGCTGTTTTTT,CASSLPPGQGAGGELFF,TRBJ2-2,TRBD1,many,TRBV7-9
TGTGCCAGCAGCCTCTTGGGCGGGACCACCTACAATGAGCAGTTCTTC,CASSLLGGTTYNEQFF,TRBJ2-1,NA,NA,TRBV3-1